This T cell receptor beta chain was found in a study of T cell responses to AZD1222 COVID-19 vaccine. Study conclusions and caveats: It was only six AZD1222 recipients who were seropositive at baseline. Epitopes outside B.1.351 and B.1.1.7 mutated regions reportedly drew nearly half of spike TCRs. White British donors predominated, females outnumbered males, and clonal diversity was possibly underestimated.

With respect to this clone: Antigen: not known. Other DNA sequences in the same sample also yield this CDR3.

Generated by immunoSEQ multiplex PCR, the TCRdb table keeps only in-frame clones and is missing some. Of 130,000 to 150,000 clones in the sample, more than 75% are singletons; the top ten hold around 4.1%. This TCR came from an adult in good health. This specimen was peripheral blood, taken on day 0 of MenACWY control vaccination.

This CDR3 is CASSLAGNYGYTF. As DNA, the CDR3 is TGCGCCAGCAGCTTGGCAGGGAACTATGGCTACACCTTC. The chain has TRBV5-1 and TRBJ1-2, with D possibly TRBD1 on 5 matching bases. The CDR3 is made up of 13 amino acids. V lost 0 bases and J lost 2, with 5 bases in between. In germline, CDR1 is SGHRS, CDR2 YFSETQ.